These 13 T cell receptor beta chains came from one sample sequenced in a study of identical twins. TCRdb re-derived calls from the 5' RACE reads in MiXCR, one entry per CDR3 protein. The repertoire holds roughly 570,000 distinct CDR3 sequences, 9.5% to 10% seen once, with 2.5% to 3.5% in the top ten. A further study also used this sample, focusing on yellow fever vaccine responses in identical twins.

The material sequenced was PBMCs. All receptors come from a woman aged 18-29 years in good health.

V gene TRBV2 combines with J gene TRBJ2-7, with 9 nucleotides matching TRBD1. Trimming took 6 bases from V and 6 from J; bases not matched to a gene: 9. Germline V gene lookup returns CDR1 SNHLY and CDR2 FYNNEI. The CDR3 is made up of 14 amino acids. This CDR3 reads CASSPRTGESEQYF. As DNA, the CDR3 is TGTGCCAGCAGCCCGAGGACAGGGGAAAGCGAGCAGTACTTC.

There are many counts of this clonotype. The chain employs TRBV6-1 and TRBJ1-1; a weak D match, TRBD1 (6 bases). The length of the CDR3 is 14 residues. Per germline, CDR1 MNHNS and CDR2 SASEGT. Trimming removed 6 bases at V and 4 bases at J, with 15 bases between. Here the CDR3 reads CASSPQGPGTEAFF. The DNA of the CDR3 is TGTGCCAGCAGCCCACAGGGTCCGGGCACTGAAGCTTTCTTT.

This clonotype occurred many times. Here the CDR3 DNA reads TGTGCCAGCGCCTGGTTGGGAGATACGCAGTATTTT. This encodes CASAWLGDTQYF. This rearrangement joins TRBV5-6 to TRBJ2-3; unclear D gene. Trimming left V 7 bases short and J 5 bases short, with 11 bases between. The CDR3 has 12 residues. Germline V gene sequence: CDR1 SGHDT, CDR2 YYEEEE.

V usage is TRBV7-2 and J usage is TRBJ2-7; TRBD2 matches 10 bases. V was pared by 5 bases and J by 3 bases, with 10 bases of the junction left unmatched. Germline-derived CDR1 and CDR2 are SGHTA and FQGNSA. CDR3 length equals 16 residues. For the CDR3, the DNA is TGTGCCAGCAGCCCCCGTTGGGCTAGCGGGAGCTACGAGCAGTACTTC. This translates into CASSPRWASGSYEQYF.

This clonotype was counted many times. The genes are TRBV29-1 and TRBJ1-1; 10 bases line up with TRBD1. V shed 7 bases and J 0 bases; nucleotides not matched to a gene: 2. There are 13 residues in the CDR3. The germline gives CDR1 SQVTM, CDR2 ANQGSEA. CDR3 nucleotide sequence: TGCAGCGGCGACAGGGGGCTGAACACTGAAGCTTTCTTT. Its protein is CSGDRGLNTEAFF.

J is TRBJ2-4 and V is TRBV7-6; D remains unclear. The CDR3 spans 15 residues. From germline, CDR1 is SGHVS and CDR2 FNYEAQ. The V end lost 6 bases, the J end lost 0 bases, and 12 bases lay between the germline ends. CDR3: CASSRGDLAKNIQYF. The CDR3 DNA follows: TGTGCCAGCAGTCGTGGGGATCTAGCCAAAAACATTCAGTACTTC.

The chain combines TRBV28 with TRBJ2-7; tentatively, D is TRBD1 or TRBD2 (5 bases each). The CDR3 extends over 11 amino acids. The germline V gene encodes CDR1 MDHEN and CDR2 SYDVKM. Trimming removed 7 bases at V and 8 bases at J, with 12 bases between. The CDR3 sequence: CASTTAEKQYF. CDR3 DNA sequence: TGTGCCAGCACGACAGCGGAGAAGCAGTACTTC.

This clonotype was detected many times. This chain connects TRBV12-3 or TRBV12-4 to TRBJ2-1, with 12 bases fitting TRBD2. This CDR3 is built from 16 residues. Unmatched junction bases numbered 10, after V lost 6 bases and J lost 7 bases. In nucleotides, the CDR3 is TGTGCCAGCAGATCCAAGGGGACTAGCGGGCCAAATGAGCAGTTCTTC. The encoded protein is CASRSKGTSGPNEQFF.

The chain couples TRBV7-6 to TRBJ2-7; no clear D. This CDR3 spans 14 amino acids. Germline loops: CDR1 SGHVS, CDR2 FNYEAQ. V lost 5 bases and J 2 bases, leaving 13 bases between the germline ends. In DNA form, the CDR3 reads TGTGCCAGCAGCCCCGGTCTACTTACCTACGAGCAGTACTTC. Residues: CASSPGLLTYEQYF.

This clonotype was observed many times. The chain uses TRBV28 and TRBJ2-4, with TRBD1 matching 10 bases. The germline V gene has CDR1 MDHEN and CDR2 SYDVKM. The V and J ends lost 3 bases and 7 bases, in that order; junction bases with no gene match: 6. The CDR3 loop spans 15 amino acids. The CDR3 DNA reads as TGTGCCAGCAGTTTGACAGGGGGCGCGGTGAACATTCAGTACTTC. Its protein is CASSLTGGAVNIQYF.

This clonotype has a count of ten or more. The CDR3 nucleotides read TGTGCCAGCAGCCAGATCCTCATGAACACTGAAGCTTTCTTT. Translation gives CASSQILMNTEAFF. The genes are TRBV12-3 or TRBV12-4 and TRBJ1-1; D gene ambiguous. The CDR3 is made up of 14 amino acids. V was shortened by 6 bases and J by 0 bases, with 11 bases between the two germline ends.

This clonotype came up a few times. The chain combines TRBV7-2 with TRBJ2-7; D perhaps matches TRBD2 (5 bases). In germline, CDR1 is SGHTA, CDR2 FQGNSA. There are 13 residues in the CDR3. Trimming removed 2 bases from V and 4 bases from J, with 9 bases in between. Written as DNA, the CDR3 is TGTGCCAGCAGCTTACTAGCAGGTTACGAGCAGTACTTC. Amino acids: CASSLLAGYEQYF.

This clonotype has only a few counts. V and J are TRBV18 and TRBJ1-2, with 7 bases fitting TRBD1. With 6 bases clipped from V and 0 bases from J, the junction kept 7 bases outside the gene matches. The CDR3 extends over 15 amino acids. Germline values: CDR1 KGHSH, CDR2 LQKENI. The chain's CDR3 is CASSSSGQPNYGYTF. CDR3 DNA: TGTGCCAGCTCGTCTTCGGGACAGCCTAACTATGGCTACACCTTC.